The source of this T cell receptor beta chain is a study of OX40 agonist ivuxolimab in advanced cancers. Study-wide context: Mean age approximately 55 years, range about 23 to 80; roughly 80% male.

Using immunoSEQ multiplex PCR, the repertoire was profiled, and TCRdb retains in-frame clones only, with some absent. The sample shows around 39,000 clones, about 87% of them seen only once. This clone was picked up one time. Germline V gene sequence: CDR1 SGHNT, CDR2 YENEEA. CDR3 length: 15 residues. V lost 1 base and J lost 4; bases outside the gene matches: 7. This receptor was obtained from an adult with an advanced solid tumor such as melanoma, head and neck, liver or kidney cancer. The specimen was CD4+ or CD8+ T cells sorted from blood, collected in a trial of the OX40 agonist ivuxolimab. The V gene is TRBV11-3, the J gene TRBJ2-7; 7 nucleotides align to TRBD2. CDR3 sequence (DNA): TGTGCCAGCAGCTTAGGCGGGAGTTCTTCATACGAGCAGTACTTC. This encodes CASSLGGSSSYEQYF.